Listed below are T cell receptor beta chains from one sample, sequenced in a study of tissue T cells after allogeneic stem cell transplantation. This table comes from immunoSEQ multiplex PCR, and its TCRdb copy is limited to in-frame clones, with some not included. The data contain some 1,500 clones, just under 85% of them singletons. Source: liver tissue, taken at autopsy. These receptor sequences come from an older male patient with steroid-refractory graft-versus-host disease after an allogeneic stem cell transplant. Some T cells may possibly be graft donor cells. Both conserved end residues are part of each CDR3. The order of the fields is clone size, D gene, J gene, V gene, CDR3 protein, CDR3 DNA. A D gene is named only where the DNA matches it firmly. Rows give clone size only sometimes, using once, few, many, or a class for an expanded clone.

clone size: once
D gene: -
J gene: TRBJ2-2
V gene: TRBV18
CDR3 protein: CASSPSAGTGELFF
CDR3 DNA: TGTGCCAGCTCCCCAAGCGCAGGCACCGGGGAGCTGTTTTTT

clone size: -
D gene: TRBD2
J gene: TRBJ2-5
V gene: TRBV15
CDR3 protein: CATSRRGLGLGETQYF
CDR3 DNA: TGTGCCACCAGCAGACGGGGACTAGGCTTGGGAGAGACCCAGTACTTC

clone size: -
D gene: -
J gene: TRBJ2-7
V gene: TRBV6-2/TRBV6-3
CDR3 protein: CASSQDSDPFYEQYF
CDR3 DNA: TGTGCCAGCAGTCAGGACTCGGATCCTTTTTACGAGCAGTACTTC

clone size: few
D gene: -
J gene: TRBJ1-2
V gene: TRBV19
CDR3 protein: CAARSGAGYGYTF
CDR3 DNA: TGTGCCGCCCGCAGCGGGGCGGGGTATGGCTACACCTTC

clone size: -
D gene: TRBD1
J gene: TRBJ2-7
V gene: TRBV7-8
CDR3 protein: CASTPGGTGIYEQYF
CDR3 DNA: TGTGCCAGCACTCCAGGCGGGACAGGGATATACGAGCAGTACTTC

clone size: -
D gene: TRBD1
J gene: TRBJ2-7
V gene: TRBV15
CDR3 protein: CATSRGTGGSYEQYF
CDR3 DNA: TGTGCCACCAGCAGAGGGACAGGGGGCTCCTACGAGCAGTACTTC

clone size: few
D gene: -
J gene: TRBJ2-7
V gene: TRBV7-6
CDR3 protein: CASSPVDRGSSYEQYF
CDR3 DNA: TGTGCCAGCAGCCCTGTAGATCGGGGGAGCTCCTACGAGCAGTACTTC

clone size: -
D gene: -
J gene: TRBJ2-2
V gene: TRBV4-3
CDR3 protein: CASSQDSTTGELFF
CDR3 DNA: TGCGCCAGCAGCCAAGACAGCACCACCGGGGAGCTGTTTTTT

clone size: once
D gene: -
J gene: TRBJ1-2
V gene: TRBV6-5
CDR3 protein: CASTRTGYGYTF
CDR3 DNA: TGTGCCAGCACCCGCACCGGATATGGCTACACCTTC

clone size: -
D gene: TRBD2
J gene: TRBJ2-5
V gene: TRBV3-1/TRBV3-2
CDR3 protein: CASSQLRGQETQYF
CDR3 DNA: TGTGCCAGCAGCCAACTGCGGGGGCAAGAGACCCAGTACTTC

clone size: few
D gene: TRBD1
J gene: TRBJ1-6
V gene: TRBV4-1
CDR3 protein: CASSQEEGGFSPLHF
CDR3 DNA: TGCGCCAGCAGCCAAGAAGAAGGGGGCTTTTCACCCCTCCACTTT

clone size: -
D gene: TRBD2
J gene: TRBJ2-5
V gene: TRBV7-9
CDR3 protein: CASSPTSGGAQETQYF
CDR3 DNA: TGTGCCAGCAGCCCGACTAGCGGGGGGGCTCAAGAGACCCAGTACTTC

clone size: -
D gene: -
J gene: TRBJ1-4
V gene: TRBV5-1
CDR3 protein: CASSLEGGGEEKLFF
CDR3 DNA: TGCGCCAGCAGCTTGGAAGGGGGAGGAGAAGAAAAACTGTTTTTT

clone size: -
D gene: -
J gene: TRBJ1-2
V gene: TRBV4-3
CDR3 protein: CASSQDKRGGYTF
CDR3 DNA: TGCGCCAGCAGCCAAGATAAGAGAGGAGGCTACACCTTC

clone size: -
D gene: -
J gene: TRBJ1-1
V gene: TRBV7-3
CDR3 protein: CASSFGPNTEAFF
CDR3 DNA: TGTGCCAGCAGCTTCGGACCCAACACTGAAGCTTTCTTT

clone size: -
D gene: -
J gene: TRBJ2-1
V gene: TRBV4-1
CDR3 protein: CASSRSREYEQFF
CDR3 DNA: TGCGCCAGCAGCCGTAGCAGGGAGTATGAGCAGTTCTTC

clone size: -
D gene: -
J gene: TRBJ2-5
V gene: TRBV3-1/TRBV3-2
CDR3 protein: CASSQGSLSGPETQYF
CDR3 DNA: TGTGCCAGCAGCCAAGGTTCCCTCTCAGGGCCGGAGACCCAGTACTTC

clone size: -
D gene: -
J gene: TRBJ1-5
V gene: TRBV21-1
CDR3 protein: CASSKADRGHKDQPQHF
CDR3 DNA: TGTGCCAGCAGCAAAGCGGACAGGGGGCACAAGGATCAGCCCCAGCATTTT

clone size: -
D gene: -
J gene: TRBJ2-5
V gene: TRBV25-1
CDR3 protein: CASSEKGFRETQYF
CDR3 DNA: TGTGCCAGCAGTGAAAAAGGATTTCGAGAGACCCAGTACTTC

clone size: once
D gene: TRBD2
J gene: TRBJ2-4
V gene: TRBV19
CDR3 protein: CASSIYREDIQYF
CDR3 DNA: TGTGCCAGTAGTATTTATCGGGAGGACATTCAGTACTTC

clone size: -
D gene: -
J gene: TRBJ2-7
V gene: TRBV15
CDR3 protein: CATSTGQGTTYEQYF
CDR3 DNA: TGTGCCACCAGCACCGGGCAGGGGACTACCTACGAGCAGTACTTC

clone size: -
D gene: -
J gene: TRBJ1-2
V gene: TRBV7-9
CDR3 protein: CASSIPGNYGYTF
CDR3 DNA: TGTGCCAGCAGCATACCGGGAAACTATGGCTACACCTTC

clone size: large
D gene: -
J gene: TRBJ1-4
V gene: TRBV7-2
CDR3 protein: CASSLYRLDEKLFF
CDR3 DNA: TGTGCCAGCAGCTTATATAGGCTAGATGAAAAACTGTTTTTT

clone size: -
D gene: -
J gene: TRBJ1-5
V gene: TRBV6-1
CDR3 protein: CASSVSGGRGNQPQHF
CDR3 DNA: TGTGCCAGCAGTGTTTCGGGGGGCAGAGGCAATCAGCCCCAGCATTTT

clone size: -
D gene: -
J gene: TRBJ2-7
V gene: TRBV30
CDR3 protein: CAWRVMGQGYEQYF
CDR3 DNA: TGTGCCTGGAGGGTTATGGGCCAGGGCTACGAGCAGTACTTC

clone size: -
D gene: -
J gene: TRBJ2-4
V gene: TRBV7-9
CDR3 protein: CASSGRNTNFIQYF
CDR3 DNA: TGTGCCAGCAGCGGAAGAAATACTAACTTCATTCAGTACTTC

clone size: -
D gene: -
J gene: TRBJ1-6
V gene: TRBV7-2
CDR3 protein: CASSFGGGGGSPLHF
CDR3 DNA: TGTGCCAGCAGCTTTGGAGGCGGGGGCGGTTCACCCCTCCACTTT

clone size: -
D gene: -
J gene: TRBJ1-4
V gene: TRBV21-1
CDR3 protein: CASSTIGQEAREGLTTNEKLFF
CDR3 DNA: TGTGCCAGCAGCACCATTGGACAGGAAGCAAGGGAGGGCCTAACAACTAATGAAAAACTGTTTTTT

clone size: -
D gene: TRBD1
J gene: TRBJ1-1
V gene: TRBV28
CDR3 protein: CASRPTGDVTEAFF
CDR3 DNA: TGTGCCAGCCGACCAACAGGGGATGTCACTGAAGCTTTCTTT

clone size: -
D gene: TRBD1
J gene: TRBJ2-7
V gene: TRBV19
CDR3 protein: CASSYGTGTYEQYF
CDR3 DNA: TGTGCCAGTAGTTACGGGACAGGGACCTACGAGCAGTACTTC

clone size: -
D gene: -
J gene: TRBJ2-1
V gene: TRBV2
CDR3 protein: CASSEALADRENNEQFF
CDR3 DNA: TGTGCCAGCAGTGAAGCCCTAGCGGACAGGGAAAACAATGAGCAGTTCTTC

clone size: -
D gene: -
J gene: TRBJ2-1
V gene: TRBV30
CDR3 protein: CAWSRRGRPNYNEQFF
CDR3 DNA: TGTGCCTGGAGCCGGCGGGGCCGCCCCAACTACAATGAGCAGTTCTTC

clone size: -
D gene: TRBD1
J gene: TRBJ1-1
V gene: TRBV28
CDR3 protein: CASTGDRGFGTEAFF
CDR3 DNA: TGTGCCAGCACTGGGGACAGGGGATTTGGAACTGAAGCTTTCTTT

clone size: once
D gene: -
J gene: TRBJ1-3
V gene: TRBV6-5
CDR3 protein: CASSYSGSSGNTIYF
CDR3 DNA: TGTGCCAGCAGTTACTCAGGGAGCTCTGGAAACACCATATATTTT

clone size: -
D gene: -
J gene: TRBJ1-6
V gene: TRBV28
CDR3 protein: CASSLSSDHYTSPLHF
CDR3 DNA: TGTGCCAGCAGTTTGAGTTCTGACCATTATACTTCACCCCTCCACTTT

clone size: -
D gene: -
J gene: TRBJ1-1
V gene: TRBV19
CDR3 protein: CATQKLTEAFF
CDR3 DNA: TGTGCCACTCAAAAGTTGACTGAAGCTTTCTTT

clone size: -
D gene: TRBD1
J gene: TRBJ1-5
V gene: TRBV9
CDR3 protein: CASTTGDWSNQPQHF
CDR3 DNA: TGTGCCAGCACCACAGGGGACTGGAGCAATCAGCCCCAGCATTTT

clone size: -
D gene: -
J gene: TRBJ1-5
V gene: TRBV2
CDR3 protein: CASSEGGIDQPQHF
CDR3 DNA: TGTGCCAGCAGTGAAGGGGGAATCGATCAGCCCCAGCATTTT

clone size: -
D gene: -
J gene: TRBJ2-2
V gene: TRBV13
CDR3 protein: CASSLVSGAGELFF
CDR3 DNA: TGTGCCAGCAGCTTAGTATCTGGGGCCGGGGAGCTGTTTTTT

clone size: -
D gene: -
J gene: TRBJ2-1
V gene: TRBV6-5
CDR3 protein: CASSFRVTMEQFF
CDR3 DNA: TGTGCCAGCAGCTTCCGGGTCACGATGGAGCAGTTCTTC

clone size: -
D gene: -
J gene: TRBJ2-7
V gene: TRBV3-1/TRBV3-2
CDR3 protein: CASSQDRHSYEQYF
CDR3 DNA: TGTGCCAGCAGCCAAGACAGGCACTCCTACGAGCAGTACTTC